This T cell receptor (beta chain) was obtained from a study of blood T cell repertoires in COVID-19. The assay was immunoSEQ multiplex PCR, and TCRdb's table has in-frame clones only and misses some. The sample holds about 280,000 clones, roughly nine tenths seen once. The CDR3 has 15 amino acids. Germline CDR1 is MDHEN and CDR2 is SYDVKM. V gave up 4 bases and J gave up 6 bases; unmatched junction bases: 12. This chain joins TRBV28 and TRBJ2-7; 7 nucleotides agree with TRBD1. This sequence was found in a woman aged 40 to 55 who had recovered from COVID-19. The sequencing input was PBMCs or T cells enriched from blood (not recorded which). The DNA for the CDR3 is TGTGCCAGCAGTTGGGCAGGGGGTCGAGGGGTCGAGCAGTACTTC. Amino acids: CASSWAGGRGVEQYF. Filled out from reference TRBV28 and TRBJ2-7, the complete variable domain reads DVKVTQSSRYLVKRTGEKVFLECVQDMDHENMFWYRQDPGLGLRLIYFSYDVKMKEKGDIPEGYSVSREKKERFSLILESASTNQTSMYLCASSWAGGRGVEQYFGPGTRLTVT.